This T cell receptor beta chain was recovered during a study of CD8 T cells in Susac syndrome. Random hexamers were used to reverse transcribe an amount of about 0.45 to 1 ug RNA. The immunoSEQ assay covered 54 Vbeta and 13 Jbeta segments for CDR3. From the immunoSEQ multiplex PCR reads, TCRdb called clonotypes with MiXCR, one entry per CDR3 protein. The repertoire holds some 200,000 distinct CDR3 sequences, with approximately 90% as singletons. Trimming took off 0 bases at V and 4 bases at J, with 8 bases between the two ends. The germline gives CDR1 KGHDR, CDR2 SFDVKD. The CDR3 has 14 amino acids. Bulk CD8+ and CD4+ cells came from magnetic negative isolation; CD8+ TEMRA by FACS.

The gene calls are TRBV24-1 and TRBJ1-2; D is ambiguous. Sequences were obtained from CD8+ T cells from PBMCs. This receptor was identified in a human donor with multiple sclerosis. This CDR3 is CATSDLGGIYGYTF. CDR3 sequence (DNA): TGTGCCACCAGTGATTTGGGTGGGATCTATGGCTACACCTTC.